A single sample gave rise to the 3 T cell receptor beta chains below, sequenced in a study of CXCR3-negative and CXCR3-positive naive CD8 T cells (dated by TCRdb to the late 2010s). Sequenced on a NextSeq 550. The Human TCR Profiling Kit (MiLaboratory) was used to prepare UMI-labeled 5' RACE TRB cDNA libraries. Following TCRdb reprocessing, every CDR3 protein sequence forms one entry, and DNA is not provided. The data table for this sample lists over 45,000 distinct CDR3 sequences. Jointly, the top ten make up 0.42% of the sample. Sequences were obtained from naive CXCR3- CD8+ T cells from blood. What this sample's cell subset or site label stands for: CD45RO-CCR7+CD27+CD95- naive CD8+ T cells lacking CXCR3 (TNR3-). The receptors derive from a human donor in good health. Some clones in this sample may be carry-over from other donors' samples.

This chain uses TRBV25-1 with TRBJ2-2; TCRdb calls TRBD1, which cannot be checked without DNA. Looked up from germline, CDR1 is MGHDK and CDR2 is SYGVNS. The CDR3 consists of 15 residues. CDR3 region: CASSEGRGRAGELFF.

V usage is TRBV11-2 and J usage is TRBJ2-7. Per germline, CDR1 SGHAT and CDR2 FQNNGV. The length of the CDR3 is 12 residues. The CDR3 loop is CASSTIEYEQYF.

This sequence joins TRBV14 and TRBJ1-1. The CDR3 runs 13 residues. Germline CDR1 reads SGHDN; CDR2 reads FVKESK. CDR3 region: CASSQVMNTEAFF.